The 15 T cell receptor beta chains reported below all come from one sample, sequenced in a study of blood T cell repertoires in COVID-19. TCRdb's table, derived via immunoSEQ multiplex PCR, lists solely in-frame clones and lacks some. This table holds a few hundred thousand clones, about 88% found once. What was sequenced was PBMCs or T cells enriched from blood (not recorded which). All receptors come from a man aged 25-45 years with acute COVID-19.

The chain carries TRBV9 and TRBJ1-1; D remains unclear. This CDR3 is built from 11 residues. V lost 4 bases and J lost 5, with 6 bases in between. Germline CDR1 reads SGDLS; CDR2 reads YYNGEE. CDR3 coding DNA: TGTGCCAGCAGCCGGGAGACTGAAGCTTTCTTT. Translated: CASSRETEAFF.

The chain employs TRBV18 and TRBJ2-4; unclear D gene. This CDR3 spans 15 amino acids. V was shortened by 6 bases and J by 0 bases, with 12 bases between the two germline ends. CDR1 KGHSH and CDR2 LQKENI come from the germline V gene. Here the CDR3 DNA reads TGTGCCAGCTCCCAAAACTCGCTAGCCAAAAACATTCAGTACTTC. Translated, it gives CASSQNSLAKNIQYF. The whole variable domain, filled in from reference TRBV18 and TRBJ2-4, reads NAGVMQNPRHLVRRRGQEARLRCSPMKGHSHVYWYRQLPEEGLKFMVYLQKENIIDESGMPKERFSAEFPKEGPSILRIQQVVRGDSAAYFCASSQNSLAKNIQYFGAGTRLSVL.

The J gene is TRBJ1-4, the V gene TRBV5-4; TRBD1 aligns across 7 bases. This CDR3 contains 14 residues. Trimming at V came to 4 bases and at J to 7 bases, leaving 7 bases not matched to a gene. Per germline, CDR1 SGHNT and CDR2 YYREEE (reference sequence). CDR3: CASSLKTGIEKLFF. The CDR3 nucleotides read TGTGCCAGCAGCCTCAAGACAGGGATTGAAAAACTGTTTTTT.

The chain combines TRBV4-2 with TRBJ1-1; TRBD1 matches 7 bases. The germline gives CDR1 LGHNA, CDR2 YNFKEQ. V gave up 4 bases and J gave up 1 base; unmatched junction bases: 6. The CDR3 consists of 15 residues. As DNA, the CDR3 is TGTGCCAGCAGCCGTCCGACAGGGACGAACACTGAAGCTTTCTTT. Its protein is CASSRPTGTNTEAFF.

V gene TRBV7-6 combines with J gene TRBJ2-2, with 10 bases that match TRBD2. The germline V gene has CDR1 SGHVS and CDR2 FNYEAQ. The CDR3 spans 15 residues. Trimming cost V 7 bases and J 1 base; bases outside gene matches: 3. In DNA, the CDR3 is TGTGCCAGCACCTGGACTAGCGGGAACACCGGGGAGCTGTTTTTT. Its translation: CASTWTSGNTGELFF.

The table lists this clone with a count of one. CDR3 loop: CASSQSNQVLFF. DNA of the CDR3: TGTGCCAGCAGCCAATCTAACCAGGTTCTGTTTTTT. The J gene is TRBJ2-2, the V gene TRBV3-1 (or the pseudogene TRBV3-2); unclear D gene. The CDR3 runs to 12 residues. Germline V gene lookup returns CDR1 LGHDT and CDR2 YNNKEL (reference sequence). V was clipped by 2 bases and J by 14 bases, with 12 bases between them.

The chain has TRBV9 and TRBJ1-1; 7 bases map to TRBD1. Germline-derived CDR1 and CDR2 are SGDLS and YYNGEE. The CDR3 length is 17 residues. Losses at the gene ends were 3 bases for V and 3 bases for J; bases not matched to a gene: 14. DNA of the CDR3: TGTGCCAGCAGCGCCCGGGACAGTGCCATCCAGGACACTGAAGCTTTCTTT. Protein sequence: CASSARDSAIQDTEAFF.

This clone was recorded a few times. The rearrangement joins TRBV2 to TRBJ1-3; D is perhaps TRBD1 (6 bases). Germline V gene data show CDR1 as SNHLY and CDR2 as FYNNEI. The CDR3 totals 14 residues. Trimming left V 9 bases short and J 1 base short, with 13 bases between. The chain's CDR3 is CARRQGQSGNTIYF. The CDR3 DNA follows: TGTGCCAGGAGGCAGGGGCAGTCTGGAAACACCATATATTTT.

This clone was detected only once. The chain carries TRBV3-1 (or the pseudogene TRBV3-2) and TRBJ1-1, with TRBD1 matching 7 bases. Germline-derived CDR1 and CDR2 are LGHDT and YNNKEL (reference sequence). Unmatched junction bases numbered 13, after V lost 4 bases and J lost 8 bases. The CDR3 has 15 residues. CDR3 sequence reads: CASSPWTGSFVEAFF. CDR3 sequence (DNA): TGTGCCAGCAGCCCTTGGACAGGATCCTTTGTGGAAGCTTTCTTT.

The chain employs TRBV19 and TRBJ1-5; the D gene is possibly TRBD1 (6 bases). Germline V gives CDR1 LNHDA, CDR2 SQIVND (reference sequence). Trimming took off 4 bases at V and 13 bases at J, with 17 bases between the two ends. The CDR3 has 13 residues. In DNA, the CDR3 is TGTGCCAGTAGTAGGGGTCGGGACACTGGGCAGCATTTT. Translation gives CASSRGRDTGQHF.

The chain joins TRBV19 to TRBJ2-5; D might be TRBD1 (5 bases). Germline CDR1 and CDR2: LNHDA and SQIVND (reference sequence). The CDR3 is 13 amino acids. V lost 10 bases and J 2 bases, leaving 14 bases between the germline ends. CDR3 DNA: TGTGCCACAGGGAAGCCGAATCAAGAGACCCAGTACTTC. It yields the protein CATGKPNQETQYF. Supplemented by reference TRBV19 and TRBJ2-5, the full variable domain reads DGGITQSPKYLFRKEGQNVTLSCEQNLNHDAMYWYRQDPGQGLRLIYYSQIVNDFQKGDIAEGYSVSREKKESFPLTVTSAQKNPTAFYLCATGKPNQETQYFGPGTRLLVL.

This chain joins TRBV24-1 and TRBJ2-3; D ambiguous. Trimming shortened V by 1 base and J by 1 base, and 8 bases separated the two germline ends. This CDR3 has 15 amino acids. Germline CDR1 KGHDR, CDR2 SFDVKD. DNA of the CDR3: TGTGCCACCAGTGATTTTGGGCACGGCACAGATACGCAGTATTTT. It codes for CATSDFGHGTDTQYF.

The CDR3 here is CASRRGADEQFF. CDR3 bases: TGCGCCAGCAGACGGGGGGCGGATGAGCAGTTCTTC. This sequence joins TRBV5-1 and TRBJ2-1; weak D call: TRBD2 (7 bases). V lost 5 bases to trimming and J lost 8 bases, with 11 bases between them. The CDR3 runs to 12 residues. From germline, CDR1 is SGHRS and CDR2 YFSETQ.

This clone was counted a few times. The chain has TRBV4-1 and TRBJ1-3; D is unresolved. Germline V CDR1 and CDR2: MGHRA, YSYEKL. The V and J ends lost 3 bases and 0 bases respectively, with 6 bases between them. The CDR3 runs to 14 residues. The CDR3 loop is CASSQHTSGNTIYF. In DNA, the CDR3 is TGCGCCAGCAGCCAGCACACCTCTGGAAACACCATATATTTT.

The chain recombines TRBV27 with TRBJ2-1; the match to TRBD2 covers 9 bases. Germline CDR1 reads MNHEY; CDR2 reads SMNVEV (reference sequence). Trimming took 5 bases from V and 1 from J; bases not matched to a gene: 12. This CDR3 is built from 18 residues. CDR3 nucleotides: TGTGCCAGCAGTCTAACTCTCCGCGGGGGGGCATCCTACAATGAGCAGTTCTTC. It is translated as CASSLTLRGGASYNEQFF.